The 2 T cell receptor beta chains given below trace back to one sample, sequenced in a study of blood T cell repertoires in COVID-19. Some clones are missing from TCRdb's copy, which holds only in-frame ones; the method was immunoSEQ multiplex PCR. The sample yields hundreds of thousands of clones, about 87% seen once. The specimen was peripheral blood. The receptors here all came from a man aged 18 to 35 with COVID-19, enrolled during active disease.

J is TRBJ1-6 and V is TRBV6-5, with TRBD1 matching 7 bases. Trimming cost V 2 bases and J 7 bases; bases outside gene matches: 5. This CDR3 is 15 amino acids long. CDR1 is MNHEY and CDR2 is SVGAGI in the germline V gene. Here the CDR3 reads CASSYQAGGNSPLHF. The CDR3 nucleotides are TGTGCCAGCAGTTACCAGGCAGGGGGAAATTCACCCCTCCACTTT.

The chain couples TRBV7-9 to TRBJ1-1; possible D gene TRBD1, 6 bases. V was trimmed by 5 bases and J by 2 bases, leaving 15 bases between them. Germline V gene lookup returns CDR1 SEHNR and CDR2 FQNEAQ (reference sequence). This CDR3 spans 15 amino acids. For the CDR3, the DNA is TGTGCCAGCAGCGGGAGACAGGAGCGAAACACTGAAGCTTTCTTT. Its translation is CASSGRQERNTEAFF.